The T cell receptor beta chain under discussion was sequenced for a study of blood T cell repertoires in COVID-19. Looking at the study overall: Sample material is recorded as cDNA or gDNA derived from T cells, B-cell-depleted T cells, or PBMCs.

V lost 6 bases and J lost 5, with 16 bases in between. Germline loops: CDR1 MNHEY, CDR2 SVGAGI. The CDR3 extends over 14 amino acids. In the source study's methods: Reference gene primer amplification gave nucleated cell count estimates. Assay used: immunoSEQ multiplex PCR; TCRdb lists only in-frame clones, some missing. V and J calls and clone size are given by that table; D and trimming were obtained from the DNA. The table includes hundreds of thousands of clones, just over 85% detected once. The V and J genes are TRBV6-5 and TRBJ1-1, with TRBD1 as a possible D gene (5 bases). What was sequenced was peripheral blood. The sequence was obtained from a man older than 75 with acute or convalescent COVID-19. The CDR3 is CASRLQRGGTEAFF. The CDR3 coding sequence is TGTGCCAGCAGACTCCAACGGGGGGGGACTGAAGCTTTCTTT.